These T cell receptor beta chains were read from a single sample in a study of blood T cell repertoires in COVID-19. The table came from immunoSEQ multiplex PCR; TCRdb's copy has only in-frame clones and leaves some out. Of more than 150,000 clones listed, approximately 88% are singletons. The sample taken for sequencing was peripheral blood. These receptors all come from a man in his forties with acute or convalescent COVID-19. Both conserved end residues are part of each CDR3. Fields, in order: clone size, V gene, J gene, D gene, CDR3 DNA, CDR3 protein. The D gene is left open where the match is weak. Size is stated for part of the rows, as once, few or many counts, or as a class when the clone is expanded.

abundance: NA
v_gene: TRBV30
j_gene: TRBJ2-1
d_gene: TRBD1
CDR3nt: TGTGCCTGGAGTGGGGGACAGGGGATCTACAATGAGCAGTTCTTC
CDR3aa: CAWSGGQGIYNEQFF

abundance: NA
v_gene: TRBV7-6
j_gene: TRBJ2-7
d_gene: NA
CDR3nt: TGTGCCAGCAGCTCCCCCCTAGTGGGGAGACACGAGCAGTACTTC
CDR3aa: CASSSPLVGRHEQYF

abundance: NA
v_gene: TRBV10-3
j_gene: TRBJ2-5
d_gene: NA
CDR3nt: TGTGCCATCAGTGGAGAGCAGGAACAAGAGACCCAGTACTTC
CDR3aa: CAISGEQEQETQYF

abundance: NA
v_gene: TRBV18
j_gene: TRBJ1-1
d_gene: NA
CDR3nt: TGTGCCAGCTCACACCGGAGGGAAATCGGAAACACTGAAGCTTTCTTT
CDR3aa: CASSHRREIGNTEAFF

abundance: NA
v_gene: TRBV28
j_gene: TRBJ2-7
d_gene: TRBD1
CDR3nt: TGTGCCAGCAGTTCACCAACCCCGACAGGGTCCTACGAGCAGTACTTC
CDR3aa: CASSSPTPTGSYEQYF

abundance: NA
v_gene: TRBV29-1
j_gene: TRBJ1-4
d_gene: NA
CDR3nt: TGCAGCGTTGAGGAAGTGGGAGGAGAAAAACTGTTTTTT
CDR3aa: CSVEEVGGEKLFF

abundance: few
v_gene: TRBV19
j_gene: TRBJ1-1
d_gene: TRBD1
CDR3nt: TGTGCCAGTAGGCTCCAGGACAGGGGACCGAACACTGAAGCTTTCTTT
CDR3aa: CASRLQDRGPNTEAFF

abundance: NA
v_gene: TRBV3-1/TRBV3-2
j_gene: TRBJ1-2
d_gene: NA
CDR3nt: TGTGCCAGCAGCCAGAGGGGACTCTATGGCTACACCTTC
CDR3aa: CASSQRGLYGYTF

abundance: NA
v_gene: TRBV28
j_gene: TRBJ2-3
d_gene: TRBD1
CDR3nt: TGTGCCAGCACCCAGGGACAGTATAGCACAGATACGCAGTATTTT
CDR3aa: CASTQGQYSTDTQYF

abundance: NA
v_gene: TRBV10-2
j_gene: TRBJ1-1
d_gene: TRBD1
CDR3nt: TGCGCCACCTACAGGGGTGGGTTGAACACTGAAGCTTTCTTT
CDR3aa: CATYRGGLNTEAFF

abundance: NA
v_gene: TRBV11-3
j_gene: TRBJ1-2
d_gene: NA
CDR3nt: TGTGCCAGCAGCTTAGGGCAGGTTACTGGCTACACCTTC
CDR3aa: CASSLGQVTGYTF

abundance: NA
v_gene: TRBV29-1
j_gene: TRBJ1-1
d_gene: NA
CDR3nt: TGCAGCGGTGGACAGACGAAGAACACTGAAGCTTTCTTT
CDR3aa: CSGGQTKNTEAFF